This is a list of T cell receptor beta chains from one sample in a study of OX40 agonist ivuxolimab in advanced cancers. TCRdb's copy holds only in-frame clones and misses some; the assay was immunoSEQ multiplex PCR. The sample contains roughly 75,000 clones, roughly 86% of which appear only once. The sequencing here drew on CD4+ or CD8+ T cells sorted from blood, taken in a trial of the OX40 agonist ivuxolimab. These receptors all come from an adult with an advanced solid tumor such as melanoma, head and neck, liver or kidney cancer. The CDR3 runs from the conserved cysteine through the conserved F or W. D genes are given only for firm matches. The size entry is marked missing in some rows and otherwise reads once, few, many or a size class.

D | size | J | V | DNA | CDR3
- | - | TRBJ2-7 | TRBV7-2 | TGTGCCAGCAGCCCCGAGGGGGGCGGGTACGAGCAGTACTTC | CASSPEGGGYEQYF
- | - | TRBJ1-4 | TRBV19 | TGTGCCAGTAGGGGACTGCGAAATGAAAAACTGTTTTTT | CASRGLRNEKLFF
- | - | TRBJ2-1 | TRBV7-8 | TGTGCCAGCAGCTTAGTTACAGGGAACGAGCAGTTCTTC | CASSLVTGNEQFF
- | - | TRBJ1-4 | TRBV28 | TGTGCCAGCACCCCCCCAGGACCGGCAAAACTGTTTTTT | CASTPPGPAKLFF
- | - | TRBJ2-1 | TRBV29-1 | TGCAGCGGGGGGACCCCCTACAATGAGCAGTTCTTC | CSGGTPYNEQFF
- | - | TRBJ1-4 | TRBV14 | TGTGCCAGCAGCCACGTCGCGGGGGAAAAACTGTTTTTT | CASSHVAGEKLFF
- | once | TRBJ2-7 | TRBV11-3 | TGTGCCAGCAGCCGATACAGTGATTCCTACGAGCAGTACTTC | CASSRYSDSYEQYF
- | - | TRBJ1-4 | TRBV7-9 | TGTGCCAGCAGCCCCCTTATCGCACAGGGAGAGCTGTTTTTT | CASSPLIAQGELFF
- | - | TRBJ1-1 | TRBV5-1 | TGCGCCAGCAGCTACAGTCAGAACACTGAAGCTTTCTTT | CASSYSQNTEAFF
TRBD2 | - | TRBJ2-2 | TRBV28 | TGTGCCAGCAGCTCCGGGACTAGTAACCGGGAGCTGTTTTTT | CASSSGTSNRELFF
- | - | TRBJ2-3 | TRBV5-1 | TGCGCCAGCAGCTTTACACCCAGAAGCACAGATACGCAGTATTTT | CASSFTPRSTDTQYF
- | - | TRBJ2-1 | TRBV7-2 | TGTGCCAGCAGGTCGGGGGCCTCCTACAATGAGCAGTTCTTC | CASRSGASYNEQFF
- | once | TRBJ2-2 | TRBV11-3 | TGTGCCAGCAGCTTAAGCGTCAGTACCGGGGAGCTGTTTTTT | CASSLSVSTGELFF
- | few | TRBJ1-1 | TRBV2 | TGTGCCAGCATGGGGCAGATGAACACTGAAGCTTTCTTT | CASMGQMNTEAFF
- | - | TRBJ2-1 | TRBV5-1 | TGCGCCAGCAGCTTGGAAGGCAGAGGAGATGAGCAGTTCTTC | CASSLEGRGDEQFF
- | - | TRBJ2-3 | TRBV5-1 | TGCGCCAGCAGCCCGTTTAGCACAGATACGCAGTATTTT | CASSPFSTDTQYF
- | - | TRBJ2-3 | TRBV2 | TGTGCCACCATCCCAGGGGCATCCACAGATACGCAGTATTTT | CATIPGASTDTQYF
- | - | TRBJ2-1 | TRBV29-1 | TGCAGCGGCGACAGGGACGGGGGGCAGTTCTTC | CSGDRDGGQFF
- | - | TRBJ1-5 | TRBV6-1 | TGTGCCAGCAGTGAAGCGCTTATGGGAGCCCAAAATTTGGGCAATCAGCCCCAGCATTTT | CASSEALMGAQNLGNQPQHF
TRBD1 | - | TRBJ2-7 | TRBV11-2 | TGTGCCAGCAGACGGTCCGGGACAGGGGGTTACGAGCAGTACTTC | CASRRSGTGGYEQYF
- | - | TRBJ1-6 | TRBV2 | TGTGCCAGCAGGGTGGGGGAATCACCCCTCCACTTT | CASRVGESPLHF
- | - | TRBJ2-1 | TRBV7-2 | TGTGCCAGCAGCTTAAGTGAGGTGGGGGGGCCTTACAATGAGCAGTTCTTC | CASSLSEVGGPYNEQFF
TRBD2 | - | TRBJ2-1 | TRBV11-3 | TGTGCCAGCAGCAAATCGGGGGGGAGCAATGAGCAGTTCTTC | CASSKSGGSNEQFF
- | - | TRBJ2-7 | TRBV7-3 | TGTGCCAGCAGCTTAGTCGCCGAACGGGAGCAGTACTTC | CASSLVAEREQYF
TRBD1 | - | TRBJ2-7 | TRBV5-6 | TGTGCCAGCAGGGAAACCCCGGGACAGTCCTACGAGCAGTACTTC | CASRETPGQSYEQYF
TRBD2 | - | TRBJ2-3 | TRBV5-4 | TGTGCCAGCAGCTTCGGCGGGAGTAGAGATACGCAGTATTTT | CASSFGGSRDTQYF
- | - | TRBJ1-2 | TRBV4-2 | TGTGCCAGCAGCCAAGATTACGGCACTGGTAACTATGGCTACACCTTC | CASSQDYGTGNYGYTF
- | - | TRBJ2-6 | TRBV4-2 | TGTGCCAGCAGCCAAGATGTTATTGAAGGCAGGGGAACGGGGGCCAACGTCCTGACTTTC | CASSQDVIEGRGTGANVLTF
- | once | TRBJ2-1 | TRBV7-9 | TGTGCCAGCAGCTTAGATTCTAGCGCCTCCTACAATGAGCAGTTCTTC | CASSLDSSASYNEQFF